A selection of T cell receptor beta chains follows, all from one sample in a study of OX40 agonist ivuxolimab in advanced cancers. Measured with immunoSEQ multiplex PCR; TCRdb has only the in-frame clones, and not every one. The sample consists of 50,000 to 65,000 clones, roughly 86% of them appearing once. The sequences come from CD4+ or CD8+ T cells sorted from blood, collected in a trial of the OX40 agonist ivuxolimab. These receptors originate from an adult with an advanced solid tumor such as melanoma, head and neck, liver or kidney cancer. Each CDR3 is given with its conserved first and last residue. D genes are given only for firm matches. Clone size, where shown, is once, few, many, or a class for clones that have expanded.

NA	NA	TRBV5-1	TRBJ2-7	CASSLQGTELYEQYF	TGCGCCAGCAGCTTGCAGGGAACTGAACTCTACGAGCAGTACTTC
NA	TRBD1	TRBV19	TRBJ2-7	CASSIDRVLNEQYF	TGTGCCAGTAGTATCGACAGGGTTCTGAACGAGCAGTACTTC
NA	NA	TRBV2	TRBJ2-4	CASKPSLTKNIQYF	TGTGCCAGCAAGCCAAGCCTAACCAAAAACATTCAGTACTTC
NA	NA	TRBV10-3	TRBJ1-2	CAISEARYGYTF	TGTGCCATCAGTGAAGCACGGTATGGCTACACCTTC
NA	NA	TRBV7-9	TRBJ1-1	CASSFGGGNTEAFF	TGTGCCAGCAGCTTCGGCGGAGGGAACACTGAAGCTTTCTTT
NA	NA	TRBV6-5	TRBJ2-2	CASSYREPAGELFF	TGTGCCAGCAGTTACAGGGAGCCGGCTGGGGAGCTGTTTTTT
NA	TRBD1	TRBV7-9	TRBJ2-6	CAPGGTGLTGANVLTF	TGTGCCCCCGGGGGGACAGGGTTAACTGGGGCCAACGTCCTGACTTTC
NA	NA	TRBV28	TRBJ2-7	CASSPGLLTYEQYF	TGTGCCAGCAGCCCCGGACTTCTTACCTACGAGCAGTACTTC
once	NA	TRBV18	TRBJ1-6	CASSPPSEAPLHF	TGTGCCAGCTCACCACCGTCTGAGGCACCCCTCCACTTT
once	NA	TRBV18	TRBJ2-2	CASSPSGGGTNTGELFF	TGTGCCAGCTCACCCTCGGGTGGCGGGACGAACACCGGGGAGCTGTTTTTT
NA	TRBD2	TRBV30	TRBJ2-1	CAWSVQLAGGSEQFF	TGTGCCTGGAGTGTACAACTAGCGGGAGGGAGTGAGCAGTTCTTC
NA	TRBD2	TRBV15	TRBJ2-1	CATSRPGRARYNEQFF	TGTGCCACCAGCAGACCCGGGAGGGCCCGCTACAATGAGCAGTTCTTC
NA	NA	TRBV19	TRBJ2-7	CASSALTGGYEQYF	TGTGCCAGTAGTGCCTTGACAGGTGGCTACGAGCAGTACTTC
NA	NA	TRBV2	TRBJ1-1	CASSVMRGTEAFF	TGTGCCAGCAGCGTGATGAGGGGCACTGAAGCTTTCTTT
few	NA	TRBV5-4	TRBJ2-6	CASSLEARGTGANVLTF	TGTGCCAGCAGCTTGGAGGCCAGGGGAACTGGGGCCAACGTCCTGACTTTC
NA	TRBD1	TRBV9	TRBJ2-7	CASSLGDSKYEQYF	TGTGCCAGCAGCCTGGGGGACAGTAAGTACGAGCAGTACTTC
NA	NA	TRBV28	TRBJ2-4	CASSFSSGAAKNIQYF	TGTGCCAGCAGTTTCTCATCCGGGGCAGCCAAAAACATTCAGTACTTC
NA	NA	TRBV4-2	TRBJ2-2	CASSQELGYIDGELFF	TGTGCCAGCAGCCAAGAGTTGGGGTATATAGACGGGGAGCTGTTTTTT
NA	NA	TRBV9	TRBJ2-3	CASSVVVGVEDTQYF	TGTGCCAGCAGCGTAGTTGTAGGGGTGGAGGATACGCAGTATTTT
NA	NA	TRBV7-8	TRBJ2-7	CASSFRHNSRYEQYF	TGTGCCAGCAGCTTCCGACATAATAGTCGTTACGAGCAGTACTTC
once	NA	TRBV6-5	TRBJ1-2	CASSYSTGTENYGYTF	TGTGCCAGCAGTTACTCGACCGGGACCGAGAACTATGGCTACACCTTC
NA	NA	TRBV7-2	TRBJ2-5	CASSQVGDQETQYF	TGTGCCAGCAGCCAAGTAGGCGACCAAGAGACCCAGTACTTC
few	TRBD2	TRBV5-1	TRBJ2-5	CASSSTSGEGWETQYF	TGCGCCAGCAGCTCTACTAGCGGTGAGGGGTGGGAGACCCAGTACTTC
NA	TRBD2	TRBV7-2	TRBJ2-1	CASSSPRTSGRSGYNEQFF	TGTGCCAGCAGCTCCCCCCGGACTAGCGGGAGGTCAGGCTACAATGAGCAGTTCTTC
NA	TRBD1	TRBV5-8	TRBJ2-1	CASSLPGGGAKGDEQFF	TGTGCCAGCAGCTTGCCAGGGGGCGGGGCCAAGGGCGATGAGCAGTTCTTC
NA	TRBD2	TRBV11-3	TRBJ2-3	CASSLTASGDTQYF	TGTGCCAGCAGCTTGACGGCTAGCGGGGATACGCAGTATTTT
NA	TRBD2	TRBV6-6	TRBJ2-7	CASSSSIAGTYEQYF	TGTGCCAGCAGTTCGTCCATAGCGGGAACCTACGAGCAGTACTTC
NA	NA	TRBV27	TRBJ2-3	CASSLSAGYNTQYF	TGTGCCAGCAGTTTATCTGCGGGATATAATACGCAGTATTTT
NA	TRBD1	TRBV7-2	TRBJ2-1	CASSLPGGYNEQFF	TGTGCCAGCAGCTTACCAGGGGGCTACAATGAGCAGTTCTTC
NA	NA	TRBV6-6	TRBJ2-7	CASSYSAASVNEQYF	TGTGCCAGCAGTTACTCCGCAGCTAGCGTTAACGAGCAGTACTTC
NA	NA	TRBV18	TRBJ1-2	CASSPSTGATSYGYTF	TGTGCCAGCTCACCGTCCACCGGGGCCACAAGCTATGGCTACACCTTC
NA	NA	TRBV9	TRBJ2-1	CASSSGGGAASYNEQFF	TGTGCCAGCAGCTCAGGGGGGGGAGCAGCCTCCTACAATGAGCAGTTCTTC
NA	NA	TRBV6-5	TRBJ2-5	CASSSTGEETQYF	TGTGCCAGCAGTTCCACAGGAGAAGAGACCCAGTACTTC
NA	NA	TRBV5-4	TRBJ2-5	CASSLGQETQYF	TGTGCCAGCAGCCTGGGACAAGAGACCCAGTACTTC
NA	TRBD2	TRBV6-1	TRBJ2-5	CASRTSGRETQYF	TGTGCCAGCAGGACTAGCGGGAGGGAGACCCAGTACTTC
NA	NA	TRBV11-1	TRBJ2-4	CASSFTGEDIQYF	TGTGCCAGCAGCTTTACAGGGGAGGACATTCAGTACTTC
NA	NA	TRBV30	TRBJ1-1	CAWSAPWDGDRGTEAFF	TGTGCCTGGAGTGCCCCATGGGACGGGGATCGGGGCACTGAAGCTTTCTTT
once	TRBD1	TRBV7-9	TRBJ2-2	CASSRQGNTGELFF	TGTGCCAGCAGCCGACAGGGAAACACCGGGGAGCTGTTTTTT
NA	NA	TRBV9	TRBJ1-3	CASSVVPGSPSGNTIYF	TGTGCCAGCAGCGTAGTCCCTGGCAGCCCCTCTGGAAACACCATATATTTT
NA	TRBD2	TRBV9	TRBJ2-1	CASSTRLAGLPYNEQFF	TGTGCCAGCAGCACTCGGTTAGCGGGTCTGCCCTACAATGAGCAGTTCTTC